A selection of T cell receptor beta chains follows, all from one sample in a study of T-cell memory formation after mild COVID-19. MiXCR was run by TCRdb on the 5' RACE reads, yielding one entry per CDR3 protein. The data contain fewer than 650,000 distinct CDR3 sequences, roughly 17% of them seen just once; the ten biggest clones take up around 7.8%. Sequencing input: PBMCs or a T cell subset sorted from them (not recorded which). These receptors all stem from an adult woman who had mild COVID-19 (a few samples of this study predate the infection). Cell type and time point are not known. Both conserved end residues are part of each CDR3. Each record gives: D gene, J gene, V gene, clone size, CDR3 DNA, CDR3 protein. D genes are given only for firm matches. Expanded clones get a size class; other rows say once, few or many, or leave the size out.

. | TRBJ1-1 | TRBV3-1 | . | TGTGCCAGCAGCCAAGAGCTGGGGTTGGGTAACACTGAAGCTTTCTTT | CASSQELGLGNTEAFF
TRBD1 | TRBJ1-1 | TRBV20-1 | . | TGCAGTGCTAGAGCAGACAGGGGGCTGAGGGGCGCACTTGAAGCTTTCTTT | CSARADRGLRGALEAFF
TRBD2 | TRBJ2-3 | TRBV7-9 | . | TGTGCCAGAAGCTCGGGACTAGCGTCCCGCACAGATACGCAGTATTTT | CARSSGLASRTDTQYF
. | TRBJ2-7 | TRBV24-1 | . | TGTGCCACCAGTGACGCCGGTGAGGGAGGCTACGAGCAGTACTTC | CATSDAGEGGYEQYF
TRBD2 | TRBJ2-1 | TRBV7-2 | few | TGTGCCAGCAGCTTAGCAGGGGGCCTAGCGGGAGGGCCATCACCCAATGAGCAGTTCTTC | CASSLAGGLAGGPSPNEQFF
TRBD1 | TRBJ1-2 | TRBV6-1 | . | TGTGCCAGCAGTGAGCAGGGACAGGTCTATGGCTACACCTTC | CASSEQGQVYGYTF
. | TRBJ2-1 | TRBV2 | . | TGTGCCAGCAGGGATACCGGGGGAGAGCAGTTCTTC | CASRDTGGEQFF
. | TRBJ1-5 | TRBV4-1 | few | TGCGCCAGCAGCCAAGATCAAGGGGGCAATCAGCCCCAGCATTTT | CASSQDQGGNQPQHF
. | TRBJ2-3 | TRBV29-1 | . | TGCAGCGTAGATTCCAGGGGCGGAACAGATACGCAGTATTTT | CSVDSRGGTDTQYF
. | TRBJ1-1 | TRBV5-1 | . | TGCGCCAGCAGCTTGGCGTTAGGTCGCCAGGGTGGTACTGAAGCTTTCTTT | CASSLALGRQGGTEAFF
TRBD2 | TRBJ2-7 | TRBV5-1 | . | TGCGCCAGCAGCGGCAGAGGACTAGCGGGAGGTCCACCGACTTACGAGCAGTACTTC | CASSGRGLAGGPPTYEQYF
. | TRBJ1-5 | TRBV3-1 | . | TGTGCCAGCAGCCAAGCTCAGGGTGGGAATCAGCCCCAGCATTTT | CASSQAQGGNQPQHF
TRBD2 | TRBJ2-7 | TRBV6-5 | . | TGTGCCAGCAGTTCGGCCGGGACTAGCGGTTTGTACGAGCAGTACTTC | CASSSAGTSGLYEQYF
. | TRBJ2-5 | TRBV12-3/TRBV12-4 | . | TGTGCCAGCAGTCGGGAAGAAACCCAAGAGACCCAGTACTTC | CASSREETQETQYF
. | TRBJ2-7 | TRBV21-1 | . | TGTGCCAGCAGCAAAGTCCCTAGCGGGAGGTCCTACGAGCAGTACTTC | CASSKVPSGRSYEQYF
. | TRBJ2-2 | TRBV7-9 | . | TGTGCCAGCATCCTACGAGGGAAGGGTTCAAACACCGGGGAGCTGTTTTTT | CASILRGKGSNTGELFF
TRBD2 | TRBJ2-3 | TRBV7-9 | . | TGTGCCAGCAGCCCCCGAATGGGACTAGCGGGACCAGATACGCAGTATTTT | CASSPRMGLAGPDTQYF
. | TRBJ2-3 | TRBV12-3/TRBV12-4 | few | TGTGCCAGCAGCTCTCCAGAGGGGGGCCTGGCCTGGAATACGCAGTATTTT | CASSSPEGGLAWNTQYF
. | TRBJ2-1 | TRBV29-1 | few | TGCAGCGTGGAGGGACGGAACTCCTACAATGAGCAGTTCTTC | CSVEGRNSYNEQFF
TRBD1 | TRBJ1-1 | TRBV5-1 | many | TGCGCCAGCAGCTTTACAGGGGCCGACACTGAAGCTTTCTTT | CASSFTGADTEAFF
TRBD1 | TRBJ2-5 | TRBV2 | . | TGTGCCAGCCGACAGGGGGTAGAGACCCAGTACTTC | CASRQGVETQYF
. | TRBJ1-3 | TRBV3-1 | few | TGTGCCAGCAGCCAAGACGCTACAGGACTCTCTGGAAACACCATATATTTT | CASSQDATGLSGNTIYF
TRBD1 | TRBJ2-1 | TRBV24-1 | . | TGTGCCACCAGTGATATCGGGACAGCCTACAATGAGCAGTTCTTC | CATSDIGTAYNEQFF
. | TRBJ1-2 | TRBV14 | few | TGTGCCAGCAGCCAAAATCCGGCGCGGGGCTACACCTTC | CASSQNPARGYTF
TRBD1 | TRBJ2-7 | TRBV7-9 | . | TGTGCCACCTCACAGGGGGAGGCTGCCTACGAGCAGTACTTC | CATSQGEAAYEQYF
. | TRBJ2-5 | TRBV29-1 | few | TGCAGCTCCACTACCGGGACGGCGGAGACCCAGTACTTC | CSSTTGTAETQYF
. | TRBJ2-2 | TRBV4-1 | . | TGCGCCAGCAGCCAAGTACCGGGTCAGGGGACCGGGGAGCTGTTTTTT | CASSQVPGQGTGELFF
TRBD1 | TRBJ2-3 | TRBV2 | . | TGTGCCAGCAGTACCGGGCAGGGGGTATACACAGATACGCAGTATTTT | CASSTGQGVYTDTQYF
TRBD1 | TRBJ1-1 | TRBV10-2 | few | TGCGCCAGTAAGGACAGGGGGAACACTGAAGCTTTCTTT | CASKDRGNTEAFF
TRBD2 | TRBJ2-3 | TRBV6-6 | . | TGTGCCAGCAGTTACTCGACTAGCGGGGTGGGTACGCAGTATTTT | CASSYSTSGVGTQYF
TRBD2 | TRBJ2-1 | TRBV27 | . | TGTGCCAGCAGAACTGGAGCGGGGGCCCAGTTCTTC | CASRTGAGAQFF
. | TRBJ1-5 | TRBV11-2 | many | TGTGCCAGCAGCTTAGTCACAGGGCAGCCCCAGCATTTT | CASSLVTGQPQHF
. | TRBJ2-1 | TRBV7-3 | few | TGTGCCAGCAGCCTAAGAGATTCAGGCAATGAGCAGTTCTTC | CASSLRDSGNEQFF
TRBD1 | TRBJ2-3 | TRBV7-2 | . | TGTGCCAGCAGCTTCACAGGGGTCGACACAGATACGCAGTATTTT | CASSFTGVDTDTQYF
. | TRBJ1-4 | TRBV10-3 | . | TGTGCCATCAGTCGACAGACAAATGAAAAACTGTTTTTT | CAISRQTNEKLFF
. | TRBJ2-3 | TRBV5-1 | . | TGCGCCAGCAGCTTGGCCTCGCCAGATACGCAGTATTTT | CASSLASPDTQYF
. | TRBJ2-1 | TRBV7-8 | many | TGTGCCAGCAGCTCCCTACTAGCAAAGGAGTTCTTC | CASSSLLAKEFF
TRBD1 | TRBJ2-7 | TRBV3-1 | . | TGTGCCAGCAGCCTCCGGGACAGGGGGTTTGGGGAGCAGTACTTC | CASSLRDRGFGEQYF
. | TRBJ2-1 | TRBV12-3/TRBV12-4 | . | TGTGCCAGCAGCCCCCGGAGGTCCGATGAGCAGTTCTTC | CASSPRRSDEQFF
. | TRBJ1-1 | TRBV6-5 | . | TGTGCCAGCAGTTCTCCGGTGGGCACTGAAGCTTTCTTT | CASSSPVGTEAFF
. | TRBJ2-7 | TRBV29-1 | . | TGCAGCGGGTCGCGGGATGGGACCTACGAGCAGTACTTC | CSGSRDGTYEQYF
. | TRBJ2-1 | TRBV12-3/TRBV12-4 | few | TGTGCCAGCAGTTCCCGGTACCAAGATTACAATGAGCAGTTCTTC | CASSSRYQDYNEQFF
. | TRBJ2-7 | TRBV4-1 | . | TGCGCCAGCGGCCAAGACCGGGCGAGGTACGAGCAGTACTTC | CASGQDRARYEQYF
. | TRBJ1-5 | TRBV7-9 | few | TGTGCCAGCAGCTCTCTTGATGGGGGGACCGCCTCTCCCAGCAATCAGCCCCAGCATTTT | CASSSLDGGTASPSNQPQHF